The rows below give T cell receptor beta chains drawn from one sample of a study of blood T cell repertoires in COVID-19. Sequencing was performed with immunoSEQ multiplex PCR; in TCRdb, only in-frame clones are kept and a portion is missing. The data hold around 400,000 clones, with about 88% observed a single time. What was sequenced was PBMCs or T cells enriched from blood (not recorded which). Receptor source: a woman between 18 and 30 years old who had been exposed to COVID-19. Each CDR3 is given with its conserved first and last residue. The D gene is left open where the match is weak. Clone sizes are given selectively: once, few, many, or a class where the clone is expanded.

clone_size	d_call	v_call	j_call	cdr3_aa	cdr3_nt
.	.	TRBV20-1	TRBJ1-2	CSARDSYGYTF	TGCAGTGCTAGGGACAGCTATGGCTACACCTTC
.	.	TRBV30	TRBJ2-7	CAWSVTESYEQYF	TGTGCCTGGAGTGTAACAGAGTCCTACGAGCAGTACTTC
.	.	TRBV6-6	TRBJ1-1	CASSSREGTEAFF	TGTGCCAGCAGTTCACGGGAGGGGACTGAAGCTTTCTTT
.	.	TRBV3-1/TRBV3-2	TRBJ1-5	CASSQGGERQPQHF	TGTGCCAGCAGCCAGGGAGGGGAACGTCAGCCCCAGCATTTT
.	.	TRBV6-1	TRBJ1-5	CASCGNSRISNQPQHF	TGTGCCAGCTGTGGGAACAGCCGGATTAGCAATCAGCCCCAGCATTTT
.	.	TRBV3-1/TRBV3-2	TRBJ2-7	CASSPNPKAIQYF	TGTGCCAGCAGCCCGAACCCCAAAGCGATACAGTACTTC
.	.	TRBV4-3	TRBJ2-7	CASSPLTGYEQYF	TGCGCCAGCAGCCCCTTGACAGGCTACGAGCAGTACTTC
once	.	TRBV2	TRBJ1-2	CASSLLQGNYGYTF	TGTGCCAGCAGTTTATTACAGGGTAACTATGGCTACACCTTC
.	.	TRBV5-6	TRBJ1-2	CASSLEGEIYGYTF	TGTGCCAGCAGCTTGGAAGGGGAAATCTATGGCTACACCTTC
.	.	TRBV28	TRBJ2-5	CASSSALSGQETQYF	TGTGCCAGCAGTTCGGCACTTAGCGGCCAAGAGACCCAGTACTTC
.	.	TRBV7-2	TRBJ2-3	CASSLANRVFADTQYF	TGTGCCAGCAGCTTAGCGAACAGGGTATTTGCAGATACGCAGTATTTT
.	.	TRBV19	TRBJ2-7	CASSIAKTGQVYEQYF	TGTGCCAGTAGTATAGCGAAAACAGGACAAGTCTACGAGCAGTACTTC
few	TRBD1	TRBV10-3	TRBJ1-1	CAMTPDRGTEAFF	TGTGCCATGACCCCAGACAGGGGCACTGAAGCTTTCTTT
.	.	TRBV5-1	TRBJ2-1	CASSWEVAELIYNEQFF	TGCGCCAGCAGCTGGGAAGTAGCGGAGCTTATTTACAATGAGCAGTTCTTC
.	.	TRBV7-9	TRBJ1-5	CASSSDSGKDSNQPQHF	TGTGCCAGCAGCTCGGACTCGGGCAAGGATAGCAATCAGCCCCAGCATTTT
.	TRBD2	TRBV10-3	TRBJ2-1	CASGLAPYNEQFF	TGTGCCTCCGGACTAGCGCCTTACAATGAGCAGTTCTTC
.	TRBD2	TRBV2	TRBJ2-1	CASSGTRAGGPLSNEQFF	TGTGCCAGCAGCGGAACCCGAGCGGGGGGGCCTTTATCCAATGAGCAGTTCTTC
.	.	TRBV3-1/TRBV3-2	TRBJ2-7	CASSQSPGYEQYF	TGTGCCAGCAGCCAGTCGCCAGGGTACGAGCAGTACTTC
.	TRBD1	TRBV11-2	TRBJ2-2	CASIGTGITGELFF	TGTGCCAGCATTGGGACAGGGATCACCGGGGAGCTGTTTTTT